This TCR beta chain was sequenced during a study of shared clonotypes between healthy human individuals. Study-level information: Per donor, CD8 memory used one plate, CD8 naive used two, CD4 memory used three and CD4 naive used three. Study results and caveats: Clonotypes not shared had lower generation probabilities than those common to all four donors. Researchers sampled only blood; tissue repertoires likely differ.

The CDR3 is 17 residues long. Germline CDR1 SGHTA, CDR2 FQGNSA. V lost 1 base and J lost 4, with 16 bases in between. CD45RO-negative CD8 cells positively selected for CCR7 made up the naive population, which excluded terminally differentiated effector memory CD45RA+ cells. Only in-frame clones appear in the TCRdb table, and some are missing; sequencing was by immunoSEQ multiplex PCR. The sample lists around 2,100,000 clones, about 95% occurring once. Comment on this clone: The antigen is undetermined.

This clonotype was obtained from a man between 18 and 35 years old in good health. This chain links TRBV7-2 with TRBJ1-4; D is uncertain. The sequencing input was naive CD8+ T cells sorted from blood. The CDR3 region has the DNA TGTGCCAGCAGCTTAGGGGCCGGGGAAGGTGGTAATGAAAAACTGTTTTTT. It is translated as CASSLGAGEGGNEKLFF.